The clone carrying this T cell receptor (beta chain) was counted between two and nine times. Each CDR3 protein gets one entry after TCRdb re-called the 5' RACE reads with MiXCR. The sample yields around 300,000 distinct CDR3 sequences, more than 6.5% seen once. This sample was included in a study of identical twins. The V gene's germline CDR1 is DFQATT and CDR2 SNEGSKA (reference sequence). The CDR3 sequence is 13 residues long. The V end lost 6 bases, the J end lost 0 bases, and 8 bases lay between the germline ends. These data were also filed under a second study, of yellow fever vaccine responses in identical twins.

The sample consisted of memory (CD45RO+) T cells sorted from blood. This receptor was identified in a woman aged 18-29 years in good health. The chain links TRBV20-1 to TRBJ2-2; no firm D call. The CDR3: CSASLPNTGELFF. The CDR3 region has the DNA TGCAGTGCGTCTCTACCGAACACCGGGGAGCTGTTTTTT.